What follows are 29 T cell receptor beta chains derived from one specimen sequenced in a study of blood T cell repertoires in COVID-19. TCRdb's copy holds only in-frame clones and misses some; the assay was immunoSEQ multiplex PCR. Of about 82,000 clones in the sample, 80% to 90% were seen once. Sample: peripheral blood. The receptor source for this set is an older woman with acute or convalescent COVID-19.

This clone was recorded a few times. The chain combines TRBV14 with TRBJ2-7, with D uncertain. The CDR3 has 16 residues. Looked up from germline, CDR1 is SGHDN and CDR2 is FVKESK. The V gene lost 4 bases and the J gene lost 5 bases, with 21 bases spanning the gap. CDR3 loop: CASSRTSGSKVDEQYF. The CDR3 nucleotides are TGTGCCAGCAGCCGTACCTCAGGCTCGAAGGTTGACGAGCAGTACTTC.

In DNA, the CDR3 is TGTGCCAGCACCCCTATGAGACAGGGTGGGTCCTACGAGCAGTACTTC. This gives the protein CASTPMRQGGSYEQYF. The rearrangement joins TRBV6-6 to TRBJ2-7; 7 bases line up with TRBD1. V trimming: 7 bases; J trimming: 1 base; junction bases outside the gene matches: 13. From germline, CDR1 is MNHNY and CDR2 SVGAGI (reference sequence). This CDR3 region has 16 residues.

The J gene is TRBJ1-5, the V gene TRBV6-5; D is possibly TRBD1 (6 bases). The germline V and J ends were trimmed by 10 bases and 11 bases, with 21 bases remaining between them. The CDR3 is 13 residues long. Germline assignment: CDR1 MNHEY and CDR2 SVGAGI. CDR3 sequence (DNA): TGTGCCACTTCAAGGAGGACAGAGGAATCCCAGCATTTT. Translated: CATSRRTEESQHF.

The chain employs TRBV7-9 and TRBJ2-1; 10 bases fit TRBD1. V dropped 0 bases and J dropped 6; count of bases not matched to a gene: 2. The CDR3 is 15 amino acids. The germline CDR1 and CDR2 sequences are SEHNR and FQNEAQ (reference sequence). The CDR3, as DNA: TGTGCCAGCAGCTTAGCAGGGACAGGGGTCAATGAGCAGTTCTTC. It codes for CASSLAGTGVNEQFF.

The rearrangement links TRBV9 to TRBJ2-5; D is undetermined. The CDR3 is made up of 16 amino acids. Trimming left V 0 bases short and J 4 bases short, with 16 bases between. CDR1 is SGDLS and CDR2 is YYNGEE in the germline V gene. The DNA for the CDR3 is TGTGCCAGCAGCGTAGATTTTAGTTCAGGTTCAGAGACCCAGTACTTC. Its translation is CASSVDFSSGSETQYF.

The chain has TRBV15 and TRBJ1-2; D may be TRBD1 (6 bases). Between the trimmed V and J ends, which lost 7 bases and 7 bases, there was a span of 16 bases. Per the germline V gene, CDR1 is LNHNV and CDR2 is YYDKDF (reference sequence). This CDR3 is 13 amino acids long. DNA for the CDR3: TGTGCCACCAAGCAGGGGACCGAGGTTGGCTACACCTTC. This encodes CATKQGTEVGYTF.

The CDR3 DNA reads TGTGCCAGCAGCCCGACCTGGGCAAACGGCTACACCTTC. Its translation is CASSPTWANGYTF. The chain combines TRBV7-2 with TRBJ1-2; D remains ambiguous. Germline V gene data show CDR1 as SGHTA and CDR2 as FQGNSA. The CDR3 is 13 residues long. Trimming shortened V by 5 bases and J by 8 bases, and 15 bases separated the two germline ends. The full variable domain, rest sourced from reference TRBV7-2 and TRBJ1-2, is GAGVSQSPSNKVTEKGKDVELRCDPISGHTALYWYRQSLGQGLEFLIYFQGNSAPDKSGLPSDRFSAERTGGSVSTLTIQRTQQEDSAVYLCASSPTWANGYTFGSGTRLTVV.

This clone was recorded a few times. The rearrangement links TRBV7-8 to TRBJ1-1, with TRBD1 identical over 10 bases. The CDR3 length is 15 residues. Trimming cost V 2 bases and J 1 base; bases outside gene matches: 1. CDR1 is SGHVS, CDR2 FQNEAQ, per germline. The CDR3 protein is CASSLRDRGNTEAFF. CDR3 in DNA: TGTGCCAGCAGCTTAAGGGACAGGGGGAACACTGAAGCTTTCTTT.

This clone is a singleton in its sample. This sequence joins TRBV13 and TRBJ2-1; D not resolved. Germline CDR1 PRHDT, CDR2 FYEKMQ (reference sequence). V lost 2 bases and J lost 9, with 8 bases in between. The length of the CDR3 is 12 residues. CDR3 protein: CASSLLEVEQFF. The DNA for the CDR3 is TGTGCCAGCAGCTTACTCGAGGTTGAGCAGTTCTTC.

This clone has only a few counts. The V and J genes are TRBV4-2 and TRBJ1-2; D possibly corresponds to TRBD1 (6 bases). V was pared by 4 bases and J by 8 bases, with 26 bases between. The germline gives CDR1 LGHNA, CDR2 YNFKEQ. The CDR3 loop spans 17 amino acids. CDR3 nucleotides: TGTGCCAGCAGCCCCCTCGATGCTCAGGGGCTAAAGGGAGGCTACACCTTC. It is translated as CASSPLDAQGLKGGYTF.

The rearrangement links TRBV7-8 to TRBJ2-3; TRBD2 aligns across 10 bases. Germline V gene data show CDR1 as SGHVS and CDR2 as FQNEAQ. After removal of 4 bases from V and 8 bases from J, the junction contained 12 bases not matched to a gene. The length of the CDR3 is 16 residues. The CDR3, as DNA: TGTGCCAGCAGCTCCTTTAGAGCGGGGGGGGCGGGTACGCAGTATTTT. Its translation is CASSSFRAGGAGTQYF.

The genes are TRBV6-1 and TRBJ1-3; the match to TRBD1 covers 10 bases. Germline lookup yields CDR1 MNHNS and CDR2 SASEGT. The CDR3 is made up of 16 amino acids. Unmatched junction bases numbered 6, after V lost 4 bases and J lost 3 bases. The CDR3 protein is CASSGSGTGDGNTIYF. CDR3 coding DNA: TGTGCCAGCAGTGGATCCGGGACAGGGGATGGAAACACCATATATTTT.

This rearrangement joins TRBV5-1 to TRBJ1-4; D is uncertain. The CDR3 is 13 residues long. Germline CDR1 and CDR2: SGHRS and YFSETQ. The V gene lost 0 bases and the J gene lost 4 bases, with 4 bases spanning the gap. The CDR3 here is CASSLGINEKLFF. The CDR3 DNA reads TGCGCCAGCAGCTTGGGTATTAATGAAAAACTGTTTTTT. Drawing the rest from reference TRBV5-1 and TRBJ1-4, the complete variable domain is KAGVTQTPRYLIKTRGQQVTLSCSPISGHRSVSWYQQTPGQGLQFLFEYFSETQRNKGNFPGRFSGRQFSNSRSEMNVSTLELGDSALYLCASSLGINEKLFFGSGTQLSVL.

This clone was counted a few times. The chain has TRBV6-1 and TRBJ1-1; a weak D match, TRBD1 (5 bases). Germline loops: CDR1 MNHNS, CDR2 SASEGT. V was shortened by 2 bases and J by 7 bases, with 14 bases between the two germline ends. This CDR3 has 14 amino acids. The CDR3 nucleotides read TGTGCCAGCAGTGAATACGTCGGGGGGGGTGAAGCTTTCTTT. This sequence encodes CASSEYVGGGEAFF.

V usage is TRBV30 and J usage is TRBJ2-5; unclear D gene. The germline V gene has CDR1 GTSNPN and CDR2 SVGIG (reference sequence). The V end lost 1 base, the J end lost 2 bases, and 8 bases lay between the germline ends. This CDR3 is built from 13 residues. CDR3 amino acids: CAWSGAKQETQYF. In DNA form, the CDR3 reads TGTGCCTGGAGTGGGGCAAAGCAAGAGACCCAGTACTTC.

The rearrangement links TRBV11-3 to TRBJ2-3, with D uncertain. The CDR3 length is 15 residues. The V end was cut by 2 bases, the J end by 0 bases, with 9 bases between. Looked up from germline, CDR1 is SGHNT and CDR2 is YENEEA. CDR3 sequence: CASSLPGPSTDTQYF. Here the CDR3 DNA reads TGTGCCAGCAGCTTACCTGGCCCCAGCACAGATACGCAGTATTTT.

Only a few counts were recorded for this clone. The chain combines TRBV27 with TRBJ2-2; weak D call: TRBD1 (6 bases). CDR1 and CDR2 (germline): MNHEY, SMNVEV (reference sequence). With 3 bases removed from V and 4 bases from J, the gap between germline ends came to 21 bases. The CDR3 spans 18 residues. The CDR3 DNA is TGTGCCAGCAGTTTCTTCCGGGACACCTGGGGTAGCACCGGGGAGCTGTTTTTT. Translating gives CASSFFRDTWGSTGELFF.

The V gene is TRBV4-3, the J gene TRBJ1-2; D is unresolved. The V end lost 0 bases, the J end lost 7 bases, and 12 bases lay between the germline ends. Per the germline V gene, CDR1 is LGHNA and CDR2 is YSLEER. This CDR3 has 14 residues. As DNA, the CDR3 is TGCGCCAGCAGCCAAGATAGGGAGGGAGGTGGCTACACCTTC. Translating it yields CASSQDREGGGYTF.

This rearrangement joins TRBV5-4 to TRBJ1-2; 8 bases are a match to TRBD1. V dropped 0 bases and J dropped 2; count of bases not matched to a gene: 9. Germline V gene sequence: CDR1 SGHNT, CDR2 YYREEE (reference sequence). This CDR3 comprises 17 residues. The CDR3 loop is CASSLGTGQGFNYGYTF. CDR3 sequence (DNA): TGTGCCAGCAGCTTGGGGACCGGACAGGGTTTCAACTATGGCTACACCTTC.

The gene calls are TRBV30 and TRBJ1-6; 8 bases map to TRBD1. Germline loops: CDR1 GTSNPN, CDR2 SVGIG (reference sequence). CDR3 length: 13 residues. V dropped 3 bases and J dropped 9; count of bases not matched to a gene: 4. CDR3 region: CAWSTGGTSPLHF. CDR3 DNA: TGTGCCTGGAGCACAGGGGGGACTTCACCCCTCCACTTT. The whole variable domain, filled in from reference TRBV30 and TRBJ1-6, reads SQTIHQWPATLVQPVGSPLSLECTVEGTSNPNLYWYRQAAGRGLQLLFYSVGIGQISSEVPQNLSASRPQDRQFILSSKKLLLSDSGFYLCAWSTGGTSPLHFGNGTRLTVT.

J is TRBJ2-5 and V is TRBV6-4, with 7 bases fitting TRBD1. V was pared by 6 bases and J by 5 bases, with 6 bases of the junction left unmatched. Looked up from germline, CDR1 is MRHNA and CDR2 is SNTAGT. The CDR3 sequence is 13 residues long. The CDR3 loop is CASRRQGRETQYF. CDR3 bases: TGTGCCAGCAGGCGACAGGGTCGGGAGACCCAGTACTTC.

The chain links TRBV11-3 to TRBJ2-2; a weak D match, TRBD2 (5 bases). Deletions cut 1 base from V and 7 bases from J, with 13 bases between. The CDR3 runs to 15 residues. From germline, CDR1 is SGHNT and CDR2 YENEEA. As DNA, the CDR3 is TGTGCCAGCAGCTTAGTAAGAGGGCCGGGCGGGGAGCTGTTTTTT. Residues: CASSLVRGPGGELFF.

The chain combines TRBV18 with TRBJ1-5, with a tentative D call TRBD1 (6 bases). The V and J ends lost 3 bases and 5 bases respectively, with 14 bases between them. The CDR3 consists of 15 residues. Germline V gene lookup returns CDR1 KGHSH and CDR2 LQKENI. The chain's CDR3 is CASSPFVAGDQPQHF. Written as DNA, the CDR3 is TGTGCCAGCTCACCTTTCGTGGCAGGGGATCAGCCCCAGCATTTT. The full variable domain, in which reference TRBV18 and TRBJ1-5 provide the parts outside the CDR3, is NAGVMQNPRHLVRRRGQEARLRCSPMKGHSHVYWYRQLPEEGLKFMVYLQKENIIDESGMPKERFSAEFPKEGPSILRIQQVVRGDSAAYFCASSPFVAGDQPQHFGDGTRLSIL.

Here the CDR3 DNA reads TGTGCAGAGTCGGGAGGGACTGAAGCTTTCTTT. This sequence encodes CAESGGTEAFF. V is TRBV10-3 and J is TRBJ1-1; D remains ambiguous. The germline gives CDR1 ENHRY, CDR2 SYGVKD. The CDR3 sequence is 11 residues long.

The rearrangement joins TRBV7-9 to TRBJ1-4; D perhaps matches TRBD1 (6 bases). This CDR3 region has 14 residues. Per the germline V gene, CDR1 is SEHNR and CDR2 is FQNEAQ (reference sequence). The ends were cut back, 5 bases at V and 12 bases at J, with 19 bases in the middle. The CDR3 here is CASSVPGHGVELFF. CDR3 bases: TGTGCCAGCAGCGTCCCGGGACATGGAGTGGAACTGTTTTTT.

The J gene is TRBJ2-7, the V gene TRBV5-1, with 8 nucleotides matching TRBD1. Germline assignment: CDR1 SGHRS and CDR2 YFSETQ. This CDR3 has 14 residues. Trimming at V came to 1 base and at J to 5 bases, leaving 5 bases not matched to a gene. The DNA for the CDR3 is TGCGCCAGCAGCTTGACAGGGGGAAGCGACGAGCAGTACTTC. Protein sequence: CASSLTGGSDEQYF.

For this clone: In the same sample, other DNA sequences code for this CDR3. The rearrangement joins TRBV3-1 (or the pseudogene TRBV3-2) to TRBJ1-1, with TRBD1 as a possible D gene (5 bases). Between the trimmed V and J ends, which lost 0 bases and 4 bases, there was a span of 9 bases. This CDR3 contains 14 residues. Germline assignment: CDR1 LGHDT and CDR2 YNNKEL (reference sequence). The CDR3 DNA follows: TGTGCCAGCAGCCAAGAGGGGGGAGTCACTGAAGCTTTCTTT. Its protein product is CASSQEGGVTEAFF.

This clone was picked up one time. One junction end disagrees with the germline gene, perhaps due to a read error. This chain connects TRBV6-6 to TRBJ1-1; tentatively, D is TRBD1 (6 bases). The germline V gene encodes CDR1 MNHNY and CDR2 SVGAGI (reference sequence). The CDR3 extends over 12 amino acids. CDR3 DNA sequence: TGTGCCCGCAGACGGGGGGCGGGGGAAGCTTTCTTT. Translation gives CARRRGAGEAFF.

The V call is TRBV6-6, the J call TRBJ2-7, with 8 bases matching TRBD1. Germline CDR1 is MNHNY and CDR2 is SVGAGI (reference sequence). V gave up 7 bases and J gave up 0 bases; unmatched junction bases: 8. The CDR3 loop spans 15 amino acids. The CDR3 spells CASTVTGQASYEQYF. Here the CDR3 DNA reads TGTGCCAGCACCGTTACGGGACAGGCCTCCTACGAGCAGTACTTC.